This T cell receptor beta chain was identified in a study of blood T cell repertoires in COVID-19. Study as a whole: Material from acute and convalescent COVID-19 was sourced from the United States, Italy and Spain. From T cells, B-cell-depleted T cells, or PBMCs came the material, which was cDNA or gDNA.

This CDR3 region has 17 residues. The germline V and J ends were trimmed by 0 bases and 2 bases, with 14 bases remaining between them. Germline CDR1 and CDR2: MGHRA and YSYEKL. In the source study's methods: Nucleated cell counts were estimated from reference gene primer amplification. Repertoires were generated with immunoSEQ multiplex PCR, while TCRdb's copy carries only in-frame clones and drops some. V and J calls and clone size follow that table, whereas D and trimming were derived from the DNA. The sample carries fewer than 110,000 clones, 89% recorded once. The rearrangement links TRBV4-1 to TRBJ1-5, with D unclear. Specimen: peripheral blood. The clonotype was recovered from a man in his forties with active or convalescent COVID-19. CDR3 in DNA: TGCGCCAGCAGCCAAGATTCCGGAGGTGCTGGCAATCAGCCCCAGCATTTT. It encodes CASSQDSGGAGNQPQHF.